This entry describes one TCR beta chain. Data came from immunoSEQ multiplex PCR; TCRdb stores just in-frame clones and leaves some out. The sample has about 76,000 clones; approximately 85% are singletons. These data originate in a study of OX40 agonist ivuxolimab in advanced cancers. At the level of the study: Partial response was recorded in three patients: one hepatocellular carcinoma and two cutaneous melanoma cases.

V lost 7 bases and J lost 3; bases outside the gene matches: 11. CDR1 and CDR2 from the germline V gene are MNHNY and SVGAGI (reference sequence). This CDR3 spans 16 amino acids. The origin of this receptor is an adult with an advanced solid tumor such as melanoma, head and neck, liver or kidney cancer. The genes are TRBV6-6 and TRBJ1-5, with TRBD1 matching 8 bases. The input for sequencing was CD4+ or CD8+ T cells sorted from blood, taken in a trial of the OX40 agonist ivuxolimab. The CDR3 nucleotides are TGTGCCAGCACCAAACGGCAGGGGGCGAACAATCAGCCCCAGCATTTT. It encodes CASTKRQGANNQPQHF.